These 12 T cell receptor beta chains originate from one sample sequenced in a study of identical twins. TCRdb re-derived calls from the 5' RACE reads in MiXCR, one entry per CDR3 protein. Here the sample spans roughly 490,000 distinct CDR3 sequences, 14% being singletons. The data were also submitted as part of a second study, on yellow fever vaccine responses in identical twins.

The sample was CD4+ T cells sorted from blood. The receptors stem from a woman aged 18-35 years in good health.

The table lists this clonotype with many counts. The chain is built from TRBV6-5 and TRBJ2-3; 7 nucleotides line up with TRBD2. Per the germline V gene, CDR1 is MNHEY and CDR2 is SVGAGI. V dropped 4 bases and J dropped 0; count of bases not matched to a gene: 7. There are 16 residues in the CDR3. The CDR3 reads CASSWSAGESTDTQYF. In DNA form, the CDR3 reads TGTGCCAGCAGTTGGTCCGCGGGGGAGAGCACAGATACGCAGTATTTT.

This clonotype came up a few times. The CDR3 DNA sequence: TGTGCCAGCAGCTCCGGGACTAGCGGGACCCGCTCCTACGAGCAGTACTTC. Amino acid sequence: CASSSGTSGTRSYEQYF. The gene calls are TRBV7-2 and TRBJ2-7, with TRBD2 matching 13 bases. CDR3 size: 17 residues. The V segment lost 4 bases and the J segment 0 bases; nucleotides outside the gene matches: 6. The germline V gene has CDR1 SGHTA and CDR2 FQGNSA.

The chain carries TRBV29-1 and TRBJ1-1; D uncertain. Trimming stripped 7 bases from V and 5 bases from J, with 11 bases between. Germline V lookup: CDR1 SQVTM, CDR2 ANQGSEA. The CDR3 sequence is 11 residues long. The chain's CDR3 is CSGAVGTEAFF. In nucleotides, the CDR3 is TGCAGCGGGGCTGTAGGGACTGAAGCTTTCTTT.

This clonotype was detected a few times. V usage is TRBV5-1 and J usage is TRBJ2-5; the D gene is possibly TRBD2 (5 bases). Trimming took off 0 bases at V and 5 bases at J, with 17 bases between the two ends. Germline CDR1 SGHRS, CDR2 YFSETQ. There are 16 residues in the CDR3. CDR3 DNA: TGCGCCAGCAGCTTGGTTCAGAGCGGCGGGCGGGAGACCCAGTACTTC. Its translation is CASSLVQSGGRETQYF.

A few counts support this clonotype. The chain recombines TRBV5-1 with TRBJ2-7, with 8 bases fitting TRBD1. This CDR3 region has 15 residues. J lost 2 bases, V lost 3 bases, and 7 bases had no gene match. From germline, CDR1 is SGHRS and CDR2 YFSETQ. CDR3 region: CASSSTRTGTYEQYF. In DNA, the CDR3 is TGCGCCAGCAGCTCGACCCGGACAGGGACCTACGAGCAGTACTTC.

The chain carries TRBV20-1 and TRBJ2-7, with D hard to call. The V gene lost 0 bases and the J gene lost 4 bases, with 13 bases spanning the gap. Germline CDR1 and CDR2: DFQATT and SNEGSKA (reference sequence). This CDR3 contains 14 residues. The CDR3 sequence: CSARDPRFHYEQYF. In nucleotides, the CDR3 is TGCAGTGCTAGAGATCCAAGATTCCATTACGAGCAGTACTTC.

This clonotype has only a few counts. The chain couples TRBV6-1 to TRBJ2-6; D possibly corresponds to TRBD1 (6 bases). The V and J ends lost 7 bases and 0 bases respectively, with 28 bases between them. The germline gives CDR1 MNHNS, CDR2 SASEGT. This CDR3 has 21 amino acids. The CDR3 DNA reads TGTGCCAGCAATGCACCTCAACGCGACGCACAGGGCCACTCTGGGGCCAACGTCCTGACTTTC. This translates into CASNAPQRDAQGHSGANVLTF.

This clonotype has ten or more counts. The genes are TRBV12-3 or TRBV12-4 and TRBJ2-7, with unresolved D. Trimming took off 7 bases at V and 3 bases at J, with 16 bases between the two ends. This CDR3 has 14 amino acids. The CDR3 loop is CASTSGRVDYEQYF. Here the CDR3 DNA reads TGTGCCAGCACGTCCGGTCGCGTAGACTACGAGCAGTACTTC.

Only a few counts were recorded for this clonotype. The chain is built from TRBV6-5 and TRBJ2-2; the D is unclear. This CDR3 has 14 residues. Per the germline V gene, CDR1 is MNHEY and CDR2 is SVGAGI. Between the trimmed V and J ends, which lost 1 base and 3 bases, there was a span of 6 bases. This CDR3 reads CASSYWGYTGELFF. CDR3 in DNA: TGTGCCAGCAGTTACTGGGGTTACACCGGGGAGCTGTTTTTT.

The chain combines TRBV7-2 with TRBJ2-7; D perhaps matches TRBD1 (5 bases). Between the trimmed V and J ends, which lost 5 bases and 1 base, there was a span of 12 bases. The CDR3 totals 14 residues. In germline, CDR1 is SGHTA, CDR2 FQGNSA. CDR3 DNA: TGTGCCAGCAGCCGGTGGGGCAGTTCCTACGAGCAGTACTTC. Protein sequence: CASSRWGSSYEQYF.

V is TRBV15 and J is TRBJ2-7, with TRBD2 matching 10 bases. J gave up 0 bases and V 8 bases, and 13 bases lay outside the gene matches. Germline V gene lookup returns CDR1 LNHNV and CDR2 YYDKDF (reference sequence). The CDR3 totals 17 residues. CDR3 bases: TGTGCCACCCTCACCTTTAGCGGGAGGACTCGCTCCTACGAGCAGTACTTC. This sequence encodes CATLTFSGRTRSYEQYF.

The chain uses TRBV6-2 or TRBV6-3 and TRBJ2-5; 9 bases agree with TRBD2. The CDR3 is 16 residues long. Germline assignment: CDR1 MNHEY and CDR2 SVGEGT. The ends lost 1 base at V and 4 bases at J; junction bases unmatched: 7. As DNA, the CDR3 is TGTGCCAGCAGTTACTGGCTTAGCGGGAGAGGAGAGACCCAGTACTTC. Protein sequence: CASSYWLSGRGETQYF.